This TCR beta chain was recorded in a study of CD8 T cells in Susac syndrome. This clonotype occurred once. Treatment-naive patients with stable or active relapsing-remitting disease were the multiple sclerosis controls. It was with random hexamers that 0.5 to 1 ug RNA was reverse transcribed. immunoSEQ multiplex PCR amplified TCR beta CDR3 across 54 Vbeta, 13 Jbeta. MiXCR was run by TCRdb on the immunoSEQ multiplex PCR reads, yielding one entry per CDR3 protein. Seen here are 150,000 to 200,000 distinct CDR3 sequences, about 95% observed once, and the top ten hold around 0.15%. The specimen sequenced was CD8+ T cells from PBMCs. This TCR came from a human donor with multiple sclerosis.

The CDR3 spells CASSSTASGTEQFF. In nucleotides, the CDR3 is TGTGCCAGCAGCTCGACTGCTAGCGGGACTGAGCAGTTCTTC. V gene TRBV7-6 combines with J gene TRBJ2-1; 9 nucleotides line up with TRBD2. There are 14 residues in the CDR3. In germline, CDR1 is SGHVS, CDR2 FNYEAQ. Losses at the gene ends were 4 bases for V and 9 bases for J; bases not matched to a gene: 7.